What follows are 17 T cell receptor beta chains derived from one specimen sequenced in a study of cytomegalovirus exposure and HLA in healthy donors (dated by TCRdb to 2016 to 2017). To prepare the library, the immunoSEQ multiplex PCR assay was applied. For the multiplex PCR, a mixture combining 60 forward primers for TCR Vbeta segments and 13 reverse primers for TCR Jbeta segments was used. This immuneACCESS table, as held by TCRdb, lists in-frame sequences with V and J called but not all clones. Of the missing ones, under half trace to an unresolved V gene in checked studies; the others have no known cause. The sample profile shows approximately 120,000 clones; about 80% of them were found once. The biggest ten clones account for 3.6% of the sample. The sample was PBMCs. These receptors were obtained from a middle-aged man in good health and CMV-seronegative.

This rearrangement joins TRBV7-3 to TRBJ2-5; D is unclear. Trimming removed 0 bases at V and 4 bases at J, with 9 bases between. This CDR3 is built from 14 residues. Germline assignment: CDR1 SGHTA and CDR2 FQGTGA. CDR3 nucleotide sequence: TGTGCCAGCAGCTTAACGCTAGGTGTAGAGACCCAGTACTTC. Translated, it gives CASSLTLGVETQYF.

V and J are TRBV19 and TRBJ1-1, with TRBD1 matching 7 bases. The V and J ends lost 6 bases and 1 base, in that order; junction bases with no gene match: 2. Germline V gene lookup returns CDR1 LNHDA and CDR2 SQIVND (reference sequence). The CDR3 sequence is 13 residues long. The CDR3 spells CASRDRTNTEAFF. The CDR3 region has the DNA TGTGCCAGTAGGGACAGGACGAACACTGAAGCTTTCTTT. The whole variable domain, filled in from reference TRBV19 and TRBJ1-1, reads DGGITQSPKYLFRKEGQNVTLSCEQNLNHDAMYWYRQDPGQGLRLIYYSQIVNDFQKGDIAEGYSVSREKKESFPLTVTSAQKNPTAFYLCASRDRTNTEAFFGQGTRLTVV.

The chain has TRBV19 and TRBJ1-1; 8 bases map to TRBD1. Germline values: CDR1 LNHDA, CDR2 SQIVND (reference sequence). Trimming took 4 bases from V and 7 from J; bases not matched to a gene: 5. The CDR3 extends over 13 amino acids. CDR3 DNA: TGTGCCAGTAGTAAGCTGGGACAGGATGAAGCTTTCTTT. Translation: CASSKLGQDEAFF.

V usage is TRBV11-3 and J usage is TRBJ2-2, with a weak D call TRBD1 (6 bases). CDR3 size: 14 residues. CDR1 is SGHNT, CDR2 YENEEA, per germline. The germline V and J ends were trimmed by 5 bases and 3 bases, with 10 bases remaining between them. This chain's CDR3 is CASSQRTDTGELFF. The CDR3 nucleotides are TGTGCCAGCAGCCAGAGGACAGACACCGGGGAGCTGTTTTTT.

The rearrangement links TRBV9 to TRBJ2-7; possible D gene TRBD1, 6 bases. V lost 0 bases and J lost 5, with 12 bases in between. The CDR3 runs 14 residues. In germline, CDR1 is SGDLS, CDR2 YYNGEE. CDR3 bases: TGTGCCAGCAGCGTAGATACAGGGAGACACGAGCAGTACTTC. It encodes CASSVDTGRHEQYF. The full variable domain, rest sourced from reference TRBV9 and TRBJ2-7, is DSGVTQTPKHLITATGQRVTLRCSPRSGDLSVYWYQQSLDQGLQFLIQYYNGEERAKGNILERFSAQQFPDLHSELNLSSLELGDSALYFCASSVDTGRHEQYFGPGTRLTVT.

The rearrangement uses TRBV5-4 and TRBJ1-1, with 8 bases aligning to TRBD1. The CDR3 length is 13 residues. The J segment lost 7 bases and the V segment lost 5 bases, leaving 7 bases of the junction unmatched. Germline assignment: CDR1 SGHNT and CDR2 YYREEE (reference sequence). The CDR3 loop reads CASRPTGGHEAFF. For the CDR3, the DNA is TGTGCCAGCAGACCAACAGGGGGGCATGAAGCTTTCTTT.

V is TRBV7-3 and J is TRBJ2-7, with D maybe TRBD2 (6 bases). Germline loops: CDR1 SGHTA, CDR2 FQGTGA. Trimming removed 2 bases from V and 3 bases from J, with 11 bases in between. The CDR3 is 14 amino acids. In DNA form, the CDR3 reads TGTGCCAGCAGCTTAGGAGGGACCGGCTACGAGCAGTACTTC. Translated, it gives CASSLGGTGYEQYF.

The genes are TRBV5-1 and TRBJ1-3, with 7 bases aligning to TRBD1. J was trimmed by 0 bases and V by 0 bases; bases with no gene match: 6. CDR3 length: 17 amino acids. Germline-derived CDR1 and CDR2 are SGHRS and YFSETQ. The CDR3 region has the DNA TGCGCCAGCAGCTTGGTAACCGGGACAGACTCTGGAAACACCATATATTTT. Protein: CASSLVTGTDSGNTIYF.

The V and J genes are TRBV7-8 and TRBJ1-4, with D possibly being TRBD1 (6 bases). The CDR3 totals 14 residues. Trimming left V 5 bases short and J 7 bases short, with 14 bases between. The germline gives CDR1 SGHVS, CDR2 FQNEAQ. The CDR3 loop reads CASSPLTGGEKLFF. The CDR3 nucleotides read TGTGCCAGCAGCCCGCTGACAGGAGGTGAAAAACTGTTTTTT. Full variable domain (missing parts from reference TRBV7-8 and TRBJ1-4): GAGVSQSPRYKVAKRGQDVALRCDPISGHVSLFWYQQALGQGPEFLTYFQNEAQLDKSGLPSDRFFAERPEGSVSTLKIQRTQQEDSAVYLCASSPLTGGEKLFFGSGTQLSVL.

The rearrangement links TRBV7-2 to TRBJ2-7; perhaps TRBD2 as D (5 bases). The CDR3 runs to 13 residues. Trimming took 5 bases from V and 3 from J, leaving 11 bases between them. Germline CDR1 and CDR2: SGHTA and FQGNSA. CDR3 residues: CASSGSGSYEQYF. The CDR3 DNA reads TGTGCCAGCAGCGGCAGCGGCAGCTACGAGCAGTACTTC. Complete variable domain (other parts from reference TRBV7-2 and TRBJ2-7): GAGVSQSPSNKVTEKGKDVELRCDPISGHTALYWYRQSLGQGLEFLIYFQGNSAPDKSGLPSDRFSAERTGGSVSTLTIQRTQQEDSAVYLCASSGSGSYEQYFGPGTRLTVT.

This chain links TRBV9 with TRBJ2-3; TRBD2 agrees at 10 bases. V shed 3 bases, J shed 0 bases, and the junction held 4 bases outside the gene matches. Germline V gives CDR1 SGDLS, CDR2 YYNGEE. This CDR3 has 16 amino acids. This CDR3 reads CASSDLAGGSTDTQYF. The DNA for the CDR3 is TGTGCCAGCAGCGACTTAGCGGGGGGAAGCACAGATACGCAGTATTTT. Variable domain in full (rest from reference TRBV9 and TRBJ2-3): DSGVTQTPKHLITATGQRVTLRCSPRSGDLSVYWYQQSLDQGLQFLIQYYNGEERAKGNILERFSAQQFPDLHSELNLSSLELGDSALYFCASSDLAGGSTDTQYFGPGTRLTVL.

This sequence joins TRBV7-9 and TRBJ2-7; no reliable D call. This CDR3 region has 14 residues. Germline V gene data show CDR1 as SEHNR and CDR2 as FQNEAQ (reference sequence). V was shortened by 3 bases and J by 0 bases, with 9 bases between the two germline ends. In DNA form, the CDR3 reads TGTGCCAGCAGCTTCTCCTACAGCTCCTACGAGCAGTACTTC. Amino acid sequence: CASSFSYSSYEQYF.

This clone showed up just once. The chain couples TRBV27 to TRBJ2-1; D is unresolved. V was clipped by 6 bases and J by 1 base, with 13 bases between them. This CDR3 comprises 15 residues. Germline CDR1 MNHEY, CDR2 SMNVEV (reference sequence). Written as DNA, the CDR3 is TGTGCCAGCAGGAACCGGTTTCCATCCTACAATGAGCAGTTCTTC. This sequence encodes CASRNRFPSYNEQFF.

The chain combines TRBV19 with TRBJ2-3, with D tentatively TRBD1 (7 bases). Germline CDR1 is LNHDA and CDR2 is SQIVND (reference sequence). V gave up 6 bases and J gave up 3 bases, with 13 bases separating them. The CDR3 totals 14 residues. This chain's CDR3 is CASSPGGRTDTQYF. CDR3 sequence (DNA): TGTGCCAGTAGCCCAGGGGGGAGGACAGATACGCAGTATTTT.

The CDR3 coding sequence is TGTGCCAGCAGCATCGGGACAGCCAGCTCCTACGAGCAGTACTTC. This gives the protein CASSIGTASSYEQYF. This chain links TRBV7-6 with TRBJ2-7; 7 nucleotides agree with TRBD1. The CDR3 spans 15 residues. V lost 5 bases, J lost 0 bases, and 7 bases stayed unmatched. Germline V gene lookup returns CDR1 SGHVS and CDR2 FNYEAQ.

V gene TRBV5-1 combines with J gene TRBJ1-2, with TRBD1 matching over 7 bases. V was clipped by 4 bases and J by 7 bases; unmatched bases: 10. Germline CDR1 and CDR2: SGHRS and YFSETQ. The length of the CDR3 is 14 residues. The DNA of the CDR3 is TGCGCCAGCAGCCACCGGGACAGTTGGGGTGGCTACACCTTC. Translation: CASSHRDSWGGYTF. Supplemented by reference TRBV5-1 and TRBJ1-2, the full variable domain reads KAGVTQTPRYLIKTRGQQVTLSCSPISGHRSVSWYQQTPGQGLQFLFEYFSETQRNKGNFPGRFSGRQFSNSRSEMNVSTLELGDSALYLCASSHRDSWGGYTFGSGTRLTVV.

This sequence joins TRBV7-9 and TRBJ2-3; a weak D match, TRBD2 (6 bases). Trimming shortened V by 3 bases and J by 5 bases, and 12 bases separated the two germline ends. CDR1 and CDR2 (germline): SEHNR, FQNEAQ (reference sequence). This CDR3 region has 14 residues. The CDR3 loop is CASSLTAGGDTQYF. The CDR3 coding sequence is TGTGCCAGCAGCTTGACAGCCGGGGGAGATACGCAGTATTTT.